The T cell receptor beta chain under discussion was sequenced for a study of T cell changes during pregnancy in multiple sclerosis. TCRdb keeps only in-frame clones here, not all; method: immunoSEQ multiplex PCR. The table has 110,000 or so clones, over 85% seen once. V shed 4 bases and J 7 bases; nucleotides not matched to a gene: 1. Germline-derived CDR1 and CDR2 are ENHRY and SYGVKD. This CDR3 has 12 residues. The specimen was peripheral blood, collected before pregnancy. This chain uses TRBV10-3 with TRBJ1-2, with 9 bases matching TRBD1. This TCR derives from a female donor with multiple sclerosis, enrolled in a pregnancy study. This CDR3 reads CAISGQGVGYTF. CDR3 coding DNA: TGTGCCATCAGTGGACAGGGGGTTGGCTACACCTTC.